The sequence of this T cell receptor beta chain was determined in a study of T cells expressing NK-cell markers. Study findings and constraints: It was still unclear whether expanded NKG2C+ T cell clones were HCMV specific. Several donors had dominant NKG2C+ clonotypes that comprised about 1.0-8% of their CD8+ T cells. Dominance of the CD3+CD56-NKG2C+ fraction by these clonotypes also held in several donors.

This CDR3 has 15 residues. In germline, CDR1 is KGHSH, CDR2 LQKENI. TCRdb reprocessed the 5' RACE reads; each CDR3 protein has one entry and no DNA is given. Recorded for this sample: about 15,000 distinct CDR3 sequences. As regards this clonotype: Its antigen is not identified.

The receptor was isolated from a man aged 18 to 69 in good health. Specimen: blood T cells: a sorted CD56 or NKG2C T cell subset, CD4+ or CD8+ T cells, or bulk PBMC T cells (not recorded which). The gene calls are TRBV18 and TRBJ2-5. Here the CDR3 reads CASSPVQRPMETQYF. Full variable domain (missing parts from reference TRBV18 and TRBJ2-5): NAGVMQNPRHLVRRRGQEARLRCSPMKGHSHVYWYRQLPEEGLKFMVYLQKENIIDESGMPKERFSAEFPKEGPSILRIQQVVRGDSAAYFCASSPVQRPMETQYFGPGTRLLVL.